The TCR beta chain under discussion was sequenced for a study of cytomegalovirus exposure and HLA in healthy donors. About the research overall: Later, an analysis reported that the approximately 120 validation repertoires had used the same platform as the approximately 600 first-cohort repertoires. Study conclusions and caveats: A later analysis found first-cohort TCR clusters tended to co-occur in the 120 validation repertoires. The investigators catalogued 150 to 200 TCR beta chains as cytomegalovirus-associated.

The repertoire was sequenced with immunoSEQ multiplex PCR; TCRdb's copy has only in-frame clones and lacks some. The sample consists of 150,000 to 200,000 clones, 88% of them appearing once. Comment on this clone: Its cognate antigen is unknown.

Per the germline V gene, CDR1 is MNHEY and CDR2 is SVGAGI. This CDR3 contains 14 residues. Trimming cost V 0 bases and J 5 bases, with 10 bases left between them. The sample consisted of PBMCs. This receptor was obtained from a man younger than 30 in good health and CMV-seronegative. This sequence joins TRBV6-5 and TRBJ1-1; D is perhaps TRBD1 (6 bases). CDR3 sequence (DNA): TGTGCCAGCAGTTACTCGAATAGGGGGACTGAAGCTTTCTTT. Its translation is CASSYSNRGTEAFF.